The 8 T cell receptor beta chains reported below all come from one sample, sequenced in a study of monozygotic twins with inflammatory bowel disease. TCRdb reprocessed the 5' RACE reads, with one entry per CDR3 protein and no DNA. The sample table sets out roughly 300,000 distinct CDR3 sequences. Sample: blood. Source of these receptors: a human donor with ulcerative colitis or Crohn's disease, or a healthy co-twin of an affected twin (not recorded which).

CDR3 sequence reads: CASSLQRMNTEAFF. This chain connects TRBV5-5 to TRBJ1-1. The CDR3 has 14 amino acids. Germline assignment: CDR1 SGHKS and CDR2 YYEKEE (reference sequence).

V is TRBV5-4 and J is TRBJ1-4; no DNA is available, so the TRBD1 call from TCRdb remains unchecked. CDR1 SGHNT and CDR2 YYREEE come from the germline V gene (reference sequence). The CDR3 spans 16 residues. The CDR3 reads CASSSWDRGVNEKLFF.

The chain employs TRBV20-1 and TRBJ2-7; the D call of TRBD1 rests on TCRdb alone, since no DNA is present to check it. CDR3 length: 13 amino acids. CDR1 is DFQATT and CDR2 is SNEGSKA in the germline V gene (reference sequence). CDR3: CSAVPDQGYEQYF.

The J gene is TRBJ1-1, the V gene TRBV3-1; lacking DNA, the TRBD1 call made by TCRdb goes unchecked. Germline CDR1 and CDR2: LGHDT and YNNKEL (reference sequence). CDR3 length equals 13 residues. The CDR3: CASSQIPGTEAFF.

CDR3 region: CASSPWATDTQYF. The V call is TRBV6-5, the J call TRBJ2-3. The CDR3 runs to 13 residues. The germline gives CDR1 MNHEY, CDR2 SVGAGI.

The gene calls are TRBV7-3 and TRBJ2-6; TCRdb's assignment of TRBD1 cannot be checked, as there is no DNA. Germline V lookup: CDR1 SGHTA, CDR2 FQGTGA. The CDR3 covers 16 residues. The CDR3 is CASSATSGRGANVLTF.

The V and J genes are TRBV2 and TRBJ1-3. Germline CDR1 and CDR2: SNHLY and FYNNEI. The CDR3 sequence is 15 residues long. The CDR3 here is CASSWDRNSGNTIYF.

The chain joins TRBV7-2 to TRBJ1-4; TCRdb's D call of TRBD1 is untestable without DNA. The CDR3 is 17 residues long. Germline CDR1 reads SGHTA; CDR2 reads FQGNSA. CDR3: CASSLVGGIITNEKLFF.